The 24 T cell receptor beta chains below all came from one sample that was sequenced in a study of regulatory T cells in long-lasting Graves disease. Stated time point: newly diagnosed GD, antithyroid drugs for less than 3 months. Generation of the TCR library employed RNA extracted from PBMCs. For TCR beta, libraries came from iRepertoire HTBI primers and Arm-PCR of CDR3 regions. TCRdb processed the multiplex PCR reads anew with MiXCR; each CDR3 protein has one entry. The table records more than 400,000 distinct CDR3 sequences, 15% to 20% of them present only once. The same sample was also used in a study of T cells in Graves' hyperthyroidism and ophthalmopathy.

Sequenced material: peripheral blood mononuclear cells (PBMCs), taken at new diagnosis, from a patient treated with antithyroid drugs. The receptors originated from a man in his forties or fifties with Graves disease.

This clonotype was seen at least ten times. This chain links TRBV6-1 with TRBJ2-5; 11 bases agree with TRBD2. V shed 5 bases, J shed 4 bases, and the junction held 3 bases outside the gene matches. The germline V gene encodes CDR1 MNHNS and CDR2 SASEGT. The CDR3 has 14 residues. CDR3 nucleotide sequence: TGTGCCAGCAGTCGACTAGCGGGAAGAGAGACCCAGTACTTC. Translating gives CASSRLAGRETQYF.

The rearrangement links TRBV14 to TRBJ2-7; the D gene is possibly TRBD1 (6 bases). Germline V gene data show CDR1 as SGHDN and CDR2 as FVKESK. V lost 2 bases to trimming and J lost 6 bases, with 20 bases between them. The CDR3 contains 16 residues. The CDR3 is CASSQWVQGSLVEQYF. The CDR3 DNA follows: TGTGCCAGCAGCCAATGGGTACAGGGAAGCCTCGTCGAGCAGTACTTC.

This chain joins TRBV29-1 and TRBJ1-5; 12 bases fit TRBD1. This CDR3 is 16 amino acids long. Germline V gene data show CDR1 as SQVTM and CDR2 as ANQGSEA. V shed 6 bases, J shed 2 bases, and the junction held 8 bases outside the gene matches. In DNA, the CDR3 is TGCAGCGTACGGACCGGGACAGGGGGCGGCAATCAGCCCCAGCATTTT. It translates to CSVRTGTGGGNQPQHF.

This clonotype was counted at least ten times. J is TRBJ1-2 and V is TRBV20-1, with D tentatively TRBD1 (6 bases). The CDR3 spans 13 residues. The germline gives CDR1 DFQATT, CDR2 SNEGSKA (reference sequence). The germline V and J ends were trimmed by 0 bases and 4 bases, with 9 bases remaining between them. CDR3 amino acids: CSARDRDIYGYTF. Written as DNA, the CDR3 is TGCAGTGCTAGAGATAGGGACATCTATGGCTACACCTTC.

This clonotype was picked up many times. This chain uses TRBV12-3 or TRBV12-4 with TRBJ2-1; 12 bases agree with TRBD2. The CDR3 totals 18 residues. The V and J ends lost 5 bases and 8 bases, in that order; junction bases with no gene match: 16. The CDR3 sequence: CASSLGLAGGPLSDEQFF. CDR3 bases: TGTGCCAGCAGTCTGGGCCTAGCGGGAGGGCCGTTGAGCGATGAGCAGTTCTTC.

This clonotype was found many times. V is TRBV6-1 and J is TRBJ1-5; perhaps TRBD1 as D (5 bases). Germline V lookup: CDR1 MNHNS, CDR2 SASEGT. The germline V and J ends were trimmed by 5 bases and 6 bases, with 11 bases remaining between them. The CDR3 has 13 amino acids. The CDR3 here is CASSTTRGQPQHF. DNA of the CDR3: TGTGCCAGCAGTACGACGAGGGGTCAGCCCCAGCATTTT.

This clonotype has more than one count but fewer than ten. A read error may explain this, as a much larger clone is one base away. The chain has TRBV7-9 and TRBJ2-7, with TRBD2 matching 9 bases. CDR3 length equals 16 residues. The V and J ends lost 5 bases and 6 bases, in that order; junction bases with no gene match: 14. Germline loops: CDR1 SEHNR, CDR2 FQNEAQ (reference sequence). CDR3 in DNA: TGTGCCAGCAGCGTACTCGGTAGCGGGAGTTCGTGCGAGCAGTACTTC. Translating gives CASSVLGSGSSCEQYF.

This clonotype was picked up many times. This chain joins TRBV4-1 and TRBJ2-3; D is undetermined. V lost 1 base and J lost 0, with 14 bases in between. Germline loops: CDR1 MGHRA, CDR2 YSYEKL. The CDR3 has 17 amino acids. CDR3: CASSQGVGGTSTDTQYF. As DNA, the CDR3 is TGCGCCAGCAGCCAAGGGGTCGGCGGCACTAGCACAGATACGCAGTATTTT.

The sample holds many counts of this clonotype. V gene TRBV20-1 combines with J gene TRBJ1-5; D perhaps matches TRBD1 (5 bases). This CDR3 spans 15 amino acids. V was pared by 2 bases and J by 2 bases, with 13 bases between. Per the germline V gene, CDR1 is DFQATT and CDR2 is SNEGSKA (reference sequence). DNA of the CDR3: TGCAGTGCTAGAAAGGGGACCCAAGGCAATCAGCCCCAGCATTTT. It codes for CSARKGTQGNQPQHF.

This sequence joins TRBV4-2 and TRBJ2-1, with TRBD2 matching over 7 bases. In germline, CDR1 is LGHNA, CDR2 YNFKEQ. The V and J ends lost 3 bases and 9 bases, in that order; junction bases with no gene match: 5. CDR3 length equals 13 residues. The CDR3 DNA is TGTGCCAGCAGCCAGCAACTAGCGTCTGAGCAGTTCTTC. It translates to CASSQQLASEQFF.

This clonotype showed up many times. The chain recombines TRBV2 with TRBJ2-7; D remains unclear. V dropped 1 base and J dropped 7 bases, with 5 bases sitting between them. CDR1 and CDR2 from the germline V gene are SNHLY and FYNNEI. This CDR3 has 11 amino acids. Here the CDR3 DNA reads TGTGCCAGCAGTGAAGTGGGTGAGCAGTACTTC. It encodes CASSEVGEQYF.

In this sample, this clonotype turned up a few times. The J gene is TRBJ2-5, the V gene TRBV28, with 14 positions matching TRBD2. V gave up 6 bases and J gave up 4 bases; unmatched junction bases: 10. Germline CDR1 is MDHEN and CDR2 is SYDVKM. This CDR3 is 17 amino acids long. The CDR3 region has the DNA TGTGCCAGCAGCTGGCCCCTGGGACTAGCGGGAGCAGAGACCCAGTACTTC. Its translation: CASSWPLGLAGAETQYF.

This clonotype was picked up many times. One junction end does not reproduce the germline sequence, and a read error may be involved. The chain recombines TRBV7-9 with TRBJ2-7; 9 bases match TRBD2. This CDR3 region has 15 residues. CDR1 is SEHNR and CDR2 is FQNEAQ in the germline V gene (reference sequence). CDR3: CASTLAGGPGYEQYF. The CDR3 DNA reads TGTGCAAGCACGCTGGCGGGAGGGCCAGGGTACGAGCAGTACTTC.

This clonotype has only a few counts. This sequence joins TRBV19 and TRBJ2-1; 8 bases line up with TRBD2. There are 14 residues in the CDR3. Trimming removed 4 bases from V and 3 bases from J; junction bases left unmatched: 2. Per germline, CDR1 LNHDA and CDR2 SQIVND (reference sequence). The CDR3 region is CASSKLAVYNEQFF. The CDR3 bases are TGTGCCAGTAGTAAACTAGCGGTCTACAATGAGCAGTTCTTC.

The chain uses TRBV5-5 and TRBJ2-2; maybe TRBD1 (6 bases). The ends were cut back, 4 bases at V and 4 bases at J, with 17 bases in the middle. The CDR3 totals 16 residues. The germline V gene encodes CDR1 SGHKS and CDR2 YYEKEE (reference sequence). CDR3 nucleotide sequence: TGTGCCAGCAGCCGCGGACAGACCCCGATCACCGGGGAGCTGTTTTTT. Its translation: CASSRGQTPITGELFF.

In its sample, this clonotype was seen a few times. Here the CDR3 DNA reads TGTGCCAGCAGCCAAGAAGCTATGTTTAGGAGCTCCTACAATGAGCAGTTCTTC. Protein product: CASSQEAMFRSSYNEQFF. This chain uses TRBV11-2 with TRBJ2-1; D remains unclear. The CDR3 runs to 18 residues. V lost 5 bases and J lost 0, with 20 bases in between. The germline V gene has CDR1 SGHAT and CDR2 FQNNGV.

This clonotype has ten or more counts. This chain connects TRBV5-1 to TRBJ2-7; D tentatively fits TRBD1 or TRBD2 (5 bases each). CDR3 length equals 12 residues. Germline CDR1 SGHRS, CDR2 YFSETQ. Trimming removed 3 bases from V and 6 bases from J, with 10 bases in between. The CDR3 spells CASSYEGFEQYF. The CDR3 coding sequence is TGCGCCAGCAGCTATGAGGGGTTCGAGCAGTACTTC.

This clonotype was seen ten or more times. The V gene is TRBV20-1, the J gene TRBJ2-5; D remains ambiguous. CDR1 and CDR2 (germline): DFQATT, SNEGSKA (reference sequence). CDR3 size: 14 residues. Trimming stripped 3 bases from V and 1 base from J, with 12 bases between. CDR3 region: CSASPRGSQETQYF. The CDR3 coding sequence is TGCAGTGCTAGTCCCCGCGGCAGCCAAGAGACCCAGTACTTC.

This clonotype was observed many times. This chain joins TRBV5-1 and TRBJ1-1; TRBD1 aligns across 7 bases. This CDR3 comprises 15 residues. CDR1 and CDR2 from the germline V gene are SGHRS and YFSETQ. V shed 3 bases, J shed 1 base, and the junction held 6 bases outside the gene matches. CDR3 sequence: CASSSQTGKNTEAFF. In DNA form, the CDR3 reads TGCGCCAGCAGCTCGCAGACAGGGAAGAACACTGAAGCTTTCTTT.

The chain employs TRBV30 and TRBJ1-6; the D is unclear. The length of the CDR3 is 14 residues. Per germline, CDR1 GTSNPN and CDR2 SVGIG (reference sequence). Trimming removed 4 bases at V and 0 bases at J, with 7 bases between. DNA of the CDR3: TGTGCCTGGACGAAGGGCTCCTATAATTCACCCCTCCACTTT. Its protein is CAWTKGSYNSPLHF. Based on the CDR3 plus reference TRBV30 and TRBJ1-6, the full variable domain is SQTIHQWPATLVQPVGSPLSLECTVEGTSNPNLYWYRQAAGRGLQLLFYSVGIGQISSEVPQNLSASRPQDRQFILSSKKLLLSDSGFYLCAWTKGSYNSPLHFGNGTRLTVT.

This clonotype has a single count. The CDR3 DNA is TGTGCCAGCAGTGAATACAATGAAAAACTGTTTTTT. Encoded protein: CASSEYNEKLFF. The rearrangement joins TRBV25-1 to TRBJ1-4; no clear D. The CDR3 consists of 12 residues. Germline lookup yields CDR1 MGHDK and CDR2 SYGVNS. Trimming removed 0 bases at V and 5 bases at J, with 1 base between.

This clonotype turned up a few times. Here the CDR3 reads CASSLVAGKANTGELFF. In DNA form, the CDR3 reads TGCGCCAGCAGCTTAGTAGCGGGCAAAGCGAACACCGGGGAGCTGTTTTTT. The chain links TRBV5-1 to TRBJ2-2, with 7 positions matching TRBD2. From germline, CDR1 is SGHRS and CDR2 YFSETQ. The V gene end was trimmed by 2 bases and the J gene end by 0 bases; junction bases not matched to a gene: 7. The CDR3 has 17 residues.

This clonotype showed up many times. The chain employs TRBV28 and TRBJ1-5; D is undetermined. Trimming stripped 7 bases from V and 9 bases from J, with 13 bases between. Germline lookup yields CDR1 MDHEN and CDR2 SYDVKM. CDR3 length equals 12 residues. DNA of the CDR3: TGTGCCAGCATCCCAACCGTAGGGCCCCAGCATTTT. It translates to CASIPTVGPQHF.

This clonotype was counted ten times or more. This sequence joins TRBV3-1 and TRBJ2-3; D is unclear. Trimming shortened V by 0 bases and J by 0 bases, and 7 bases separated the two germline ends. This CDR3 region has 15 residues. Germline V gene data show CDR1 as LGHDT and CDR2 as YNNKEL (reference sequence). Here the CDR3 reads CASSQDLTSTDTQYF. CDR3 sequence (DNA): TGTGCCAGCAGCCAAGATCTGACTAGCACAGATACGCAGTATTTT.